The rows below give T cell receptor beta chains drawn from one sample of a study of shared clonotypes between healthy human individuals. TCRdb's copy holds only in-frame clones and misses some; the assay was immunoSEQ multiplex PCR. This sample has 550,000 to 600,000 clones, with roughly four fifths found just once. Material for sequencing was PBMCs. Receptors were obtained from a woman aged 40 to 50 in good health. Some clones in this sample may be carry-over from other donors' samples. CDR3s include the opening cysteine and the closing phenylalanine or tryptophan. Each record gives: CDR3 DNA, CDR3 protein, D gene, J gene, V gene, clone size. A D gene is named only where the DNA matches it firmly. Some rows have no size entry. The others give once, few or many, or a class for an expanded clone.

CDR3nt: TGTGCCAGCAGCGAGGGTTTGGATACGCAGTATTTT
CDR3aa: CASSEGLDTQYF
d_gene: -
j_gene: TRBJ2-3
v_gene: TRBV11-2
abundance: -

CDR3nt: TGTGCCAGCAGAGGGACAGGGATAAACACTGAAGCTTTCTTT
CDR3aa: CASRGTGINTEAFF
d_gene: TRBD1
j_gene: TRBJ1-1
v_gene: TRBV7-2
abundance: once

CDR3nt: TGTGCCAGCAGCGAGCGGGGTGACTCCTACAATGAGCAGTTCTTC
CDR3aa: CASSERGDSYNEQFF
d_gene: TRBD2
j_gene: TRBJ2-1
v_gene: TRBV6-1
abundance: once

CDR3nt: TGTGCCAGCAGCCAAGTTGCGGTAGCGGGCGGCGGGGAGCTGTTTTTT
CDR3aa: CASSQVAVAGGGELFF
d_gene: TRBD2
j_gene: TRBJ2-2
v_gene: TRBV4-2
abundance: -

CDR3nt: TGTGCCAGCAGCGTAGCTGGGGGCTCCTTCACTGAAGCTTTCTTT
CDR3aa: CASSVAGGSFTEAFF
d_gene: -
j_gene: TRBJ1-1
v_gene: TRBV9
abundance: -

CDR3nt: TGCGCCAGCAGCCCCCGCCGGGGGTCGCGATCGGACTATGGCTACACCTTC
CDR3aa: CASSPRRGSRSDYGYTF
d_gene: -
j_gene: TRBJ1-2
v_gene: TRBV5-1
abundance: -

CDR3nt: TGTGCCAGCAGCTCGGGACTAGCGGGAGCGATGGATACGCAGTATTTT
CDR3aa: CASSSGLAGAMDTQYF
d_gene: TRBD2
j_gene: TRBJ2-3
v_gene: TRBV7-9
abundance: -

CDR3nt: TGTGCCATAGGACAGCAACCATACACCGGGGAGCTGTTTTTT
CDR3aa: CAIGQQPYTGELFF
d_gene: -
j_gene: TRBJ2-2
v_gene: TRBV10-3
abundance: many

CDR3nt: TGTGCCAGCAGCGTAGCATCTTTTGATGAAGCTTTCTTT
CDR3aa: CASSVASFDEAFF
d_gene: -
j_gene: TRBJ1-1
v_gene: TRBV9
abundance: -

CDR3nt: TGTGCCAGCAGCCAGACTAGCGGCCCCTACGAGCAGTACTTC
CDR3aa: CASSQTSGPYEQYF
d_gene: TRBD2
j_gene: TRBJ2-7
v_gene: TRBV7-2
abundance: -

CDR3nt: TGCAGCGTTGAAGGCGCCGAGGGGTGGTTGCGGGAGGGTAGATTTCTGCCCGGGGAGCTGTTTTTT
CDR3aa: CSVEGAEGWLREGRFLPGELFF
d_gene: TRBD2
j_gene: TRBJ2-2
v_gene: TRBV29-1
abundance: -

CDR3nt: TGTGCCAGCAGCTCGTCAGGGGAGGTCTATGGCTACACCTTC
CDR3aa: CASSSSGEVYGYTF
d_gene: -
j_gene: TRBJ1-2
v_gene: TRBV5-6
abundance: few

CDR3nt: TGTGCCAGCACTCAGGGGTTTGAGCAGTTCTTC
CDR3aa: CASTQGFEQFF
d_gene: -
j_gene: TRBJ2-1
v_gene: TRBV27
abundance: -

CDR3nt: TGTGCCAGCAGCAAGGGAGAGAATTCACCCCTCCACTTT
CDR3aa: CASSKGENSPLHF
d_gene: -
j_gene: TRBJ1-6
v_gene: TRBV11-2
abundance: -

CDR3nt: TGTGCCAGCAGTGGCGGGACACCCATCTCCGGGGGCTACGAGCAGTACTTC
CDR3aa: CASSGGTPISGGYEQYF
d_gene: -
j_gene: TRBJ2-7
v_gene: TRBV2
abundance: -

CDR3nt: TGTGCCAGCAGTACAAGTCAAGGGGAGTACTTC
CDR3aa: CASSTSQGEYF
d_gene: -
j_gene: TRBJ2-7
v_gene: TRBV28
abundance: -

CDR3nt: TGTGCCAGCAGCCAGGGACTAGAGGCAGATACGCAGTACTTT
CDR3aa: CASSQGLEADTQYF
d_gene: TRBD2
j_gene: TRBJ2-3
v_gene: TRBV4-2
abundance: -

CDR3nt: TGTGCCAGCGGGACAGGGGAAGGAAAACTGTTTTTT
CDR3aa: CASGTGEGKLFF
d_gene: TRBD1
j_gene: TRBJ1-4
v_gene: TRBV6-1
abundance: -

CDR3nt: TGTGCCAGCAGCTTGCTTGGCAGTTCCTACGAGCAGTACTTC
CDR3aa: CASSLLGSSYEQYF
d_gene: -
j_gene: TRBJ2-7
v_gene: TRBV5-6
abundance: -

CDR3nt: TGTGCCAGCAGCTTGGGGGGAAGCTCCTACAATGAGCAGTTCTTC
CDR3aa: CASSLGGSSYNEQFF
d_gene: -
j_gene: TRBJ2-1
v_gene: TRBV5-4
abundance: -

CDR3nt: TGCGCCAGCAGCTTGGAACTAGGGCTGTCTGGCGAGCAGTACTTC
CDR3aa: CASSLELGLSGEQYF
d_gene: -
j_gene: TRBJ2-7
v_gene: TRBV5-1
abundance: -

CDR3nt: TGTGCCAGCAGCTTATCAGCGGGAGGGCGCAATGAGCAGTTCTTC
CDR3aa: CASSLSAGGRNEQFF
d_gene: TRBD2
j_gene: TRBJ2-1
v_gene: TRBV5-4
abundance: once

CDR3nt: TGTGCCATCAGTGAGACGGGACAGCTTAATGAAAAACTGTTTTTT
CDR3aa: CAISETGQLNEKLFF
d_gene: TRBD1
j_gene: TRBJ1-4
v_gene: TRBV10-3
abundance: -

CDR3nt: TGTGCCAGCAGCGCCGGTAGCGGGAGTGGCCTCTACGAGCAGTACTTC
CDR3aa: CASSAGSGSGLYEQYF
d_gene: TRBD2
j_gene: TRBJ2-7
v_gene: TRBV5-4
abundance: -

CDR3nt: TGTGCCAGCAGCCGAAACCGGGACAGCCCCTACGAGCAGTACTTC
CDR3aa: CASSRNRDSPYEQYF
d_gene: TRBD1
j_gene: TRBJ2-7
v_gene: TRBV7-2
abundance: once

CDR3nt: TGTGCCAGCAGTTACACCCAGGGTGGCAATCAGCCCCAGCATTTT
CDR3aa: CASSYTQGGNQPQHF
d_gene: -
j_gene: TRBJ1-5
v_gene: TRBV6-6
abundance: -

CDR3nt: TGTGCCAGCAGCCCTCGGACTAGCGGGTCTTATGAGCAGTTCTTC
CDR3aa: CASSPRTSGSYEQFF
d_gene: TRBD2
j_gene: TRBJ2-1
v_gene: TRBV9
abundance: many

CDR3nt: TGTGCCAGCAGTAGACTAGCGGGAGTAAACACCGGGGAGCTGTTTTTT
CDR3aa: CASSRLAGVNTGELFF
d_gene: TRBD2
j_gene: TRBJ2-2
v_gene: TRBV2
abundance: once

CDR3nt: TGTGCCAGCAGCTTAGCGTACGGGGGGCCCTATGGCTACACCTTC
CDR3aa: CASSLAYGGPYGYTF
d_gene: -
j_gene: TRBJ1-2
v_gene: TRBV7-8
abundance: once

CDR3nt: TGCAGTGCTAGAGGTCCCGGGGAGCTGTTTTTT
CDR3aa: CSARGPGELFF
d_gene: -
j_gene: TRBJ2-2
v_gene: TRBV20-1
abundance: -

CDR3nt: TGCGCCAGCAGCTTGGGACCAGTTTATGACGTGTTGGAAGCTTTCTTT
CDR3aa: CASSLGPVYDVLEAFF
d_gene: -
j_gene: TRBJ1-1
v_gene: TRBV5-1
abundance: -

CDR3nt: TGTGCCAGCAGCCTAGGCGAAGACAGGGGTTACGAGCAGTACTTC
CDR3aa: CASSLGEDRGYEQYF
d_gene: TRBD1
j_gene: TRBJ2-7
v_gene: TRBV11-2
abundance: -

CDR3nt: TGTGCCAGCAGCCTCGACACAGATACGCAGTATTTT
CDR3aa: CASSLDTDTQYF
d_gene: -
j_gene: TRBJ2-3
v_gene: TRBV7-6
abundance: -

CDR3nt: TGCGCCACCCGGACTAGCGGTCCCTCTTCGGATACGCAGTATTTT
CDR3aa: CATRTSGPSSDTQYF
d_gene: TRBD2
j_gene: TRBJ2-3
v_gene: TRBV10-1
abundance: once

CDR3nt: TGCGCCAGCAGCCTCCGGGACAGGGGTGTCGGTGAGCAGTTCTTC
CDR3aa: CASSLRDRGVGEQFF
d_gene: TRBD1
j_gene: TRBJ2-1
v_gene: TRBV5-1
abundance: -

CDR3nt: TGTGCCAGCAGCTTAAGACAGGGCTATGGCTACACCTTC
CDR3aa: CASSLRQGYGYTF
d_gene: TRBD1
j_gene: TRBJ1-2
v_gene: TRBV7-3
abundance: once

CDR3nt: TGTGCCAGCAGCTTAGTCACCGAGGGGACCCAGTACTTC
CDR3aa: CASSLVTEGTQYF
d_gene: -
j_gene: TRBJ2-5
v_gene: TRBV7-2
abundance: -

CDR3nt: TGTGCCAGCAGCTTAACGAAGTTGTCTAGCGGTACCGGGGAGCTGTTTTTT
CDR3aa: CASSLTKLSSGTGELFF
d_gene: TRBD2
j_gene: TRBJ2-2
v_gene: TRBV7-3
abundance: -

CDR3nt: TGTGCCAGCAGCTTGGGCAGGGGCAGTTTGCAGTCCTACGAGCAGTACTTC
CDR3aa: CASSLGRGSLQSYEQYF
d_gene: -
j_gene: TRBJ2-7
v_gene: TRBV11-2
abundance: -

CDR3nt: TGTGCCAGCAGCTCCTGGACGATGGACATTCAGTACTTC
CDR3aa: CASSSWTMDIQYF
d_gene: -
j_gene: TRBJ2-4
v_gene: TRBV5-8
abundance: -

CDR3nt: TGTGCCAGCAGCAGGGACAGGGGACAGAACACTGAAGCTTTCTTT
CDR3aa: CASSRDRGQNTEAFF
d_gene: TRBD1
j_gene: TRBJ1-1
v_gene: TRBV5-4
abundance: -

CDR3nt: TGTGCCAGCAGCGCACACAGGGCCAATGACTATGGCTACACCTTC
CDR3aa: CASSAHRANDYGYTF
d_gene: -
j_gene: TRBJ1-2
v_gene: TRBV7-2
abundance: -

CDR3nt: TGTGCCAGCAGTTTGACAGGTCCGAGCTACGAGCAGTACTTC
CDR3aa: CASSLTGPSYEQYF
d_gene: -
j_gene: TRBJ2-7
v_gene: TRBV28
abundance: once

CDR3nt: TGTGCCAGTACTAACCTCGGTGAGCCCCAGCATTTT
CDR3aa: CASTNLGEPQHF
d_gene: -
j_gene: TRBJ1-5
v_gene: TRBV19
abundance: -